This record concerns one T cell receptor beta chain sequence. The antigen is unknown. This record comes from a study of cytomegalovirus exposure and HLA in healthy donors. The primer mix had 60 Vbeta and 13 Jbeta primers. Using immunoSEQ multiplex PCR, the repertoire was profiled, and TCRdb retains in-frame clones only, with some absent. The table has 110,000 to 150,000 clones, 75% to 85% seen once. Germline-derived CDR1 and CDR2 are SNHLY and FYNNEI. The CDR3 loop spans 15 amino acids. J lost 0 bases, V lost 8 bases, and 8 bases had no gene match. Points from the study as a whole: Reportedly, fewer N-insertions than the approximately 650-donor mean appeared in an Asian-associated ancestry cluster in a later analysis.

This receptor was identified in a female donor in good health and CMV-seronegative. The sequencing sample was made of PBMCs. The V call is TRBV2, the J call TRBJ2-7, with 9 bases matching TRBD2. The CDR3 loop reads CASRLSGGSSYEQYF. DNA for the CDR3: TGTGCCAGCCGTCTTAGCGGGGGAAGCTCCTACGAGCAGTACTTC.